These 10 T cell receptor beta chains came from one sample sequenced in a study of blood T cell repertoires in COVID-19. TCRdb's table, derived via immunoSEQ multiplex PCR, lists solely in-frame clones and lacks some. Of about 180,000 clones listed, 88% were seen once; the top ten hold roughly 8.6%. Source material: PBMCs or T cells enriched from blood (not recorded which). The receptors shown here come from a young woman who had recovered from COVID-19.

This chain connects TRBV30 to TRBJ1-1, with TRBD1 identical over 8 bases. The germline V gene encodes CDR1 GTSNPN and CDR2 SVGIG (reference sequence). The CDR3 consists of 11 residues. V shed 5 bases, J shed 6 bases, and the junction held 2 bases outside the gene matches. CDR3 sequence: CAWVQGAEAFF. The CDR3, as DNA: TGTGCCTGGGTACAGGGGGCTGAAGCTTTCTTT.

The V call is TRBV28, the J call TRBJ1-2, with TRBD1 matching 8 bases. The CDR3 covers 12 residues. The V segment lost 3 bases and the J segment 8 bases; nucleotides outside the gene matches: 2. In germline, CDR1 is MDHEN, CDR2 SYDVKM. The CDR3 DNA follows: TGTGCCAGCAGTTTCGGACAGGGAGGCTACACCTTC. It is translated as CASSFGQGGYTF.

This chain connects TRBV7-9 to TRBJ2-1; D call uncertain. The germline CDR1 and CDR2 sequences are SEHNR and FQNEAQ (reference sequence). The CDR3 length is 12 residues. Trimming removed 5 bases at V and 8 bases at J, with 10 bases between. The CDR3, as DNA: TGTGCCAGCAGCACTCACCGGGATGAGCAGTTCTTC. Its protein product is CASSTHRDEQFF.

In this sample, this clone turned up once. CDR3 in amino acids: CASSLNSYEQYF. Written as DNA, the CDR3 is TGTGCCAGCAGCCTTAATTCCTACGAGCAGTACTTC. The chain employs TRBV7-2 and TRBJ2-7; D is unclear. The CDR3 runs to 12 residues. Germline V CDR1 and CDR2: SGHTA, FQGNSA. Trimming cost V 5 bases and J 1 base, with 6 bases left between them.

This chain links TRBV19 with TRBJ1-5; TRBD1 is a possible D gene (6 bases). The germline gives CDR1 LNHDA, CDR2 SQIVND (reference sequence). The CDR3 totals 14 residues. V lost 3 bases and J lost 7, with 13 bases in between. CDR3 DNA sequence: TGTGCCAGTAGTATTGGACAGCCACTACAGCCCCAGCATTTT. This codes for CASSIGQPLQPQHF.

In this sample, this clone turned up once. The rearrangement links TRBV10-2 to TRBJ2-3, with a weak D call TRBD2 (6 bases). CDR3 length equals 15 residues. Germline CDR1 is WSHSY and CDR2 is SAAADI. The ends were cut back, 10 bases at V and 0 bases at J, with 17 bases in the middle. The CDR3 region has the DNA TGCGCCACCCCATCCGGGGGTGATAGCACAGATACGCAGTATTTT. This gives the protein CATPSGGDSTDTQYF.

The gene calls are TRBV6-5 and TRBJ1-3, with D hard to call. This CDR3 has 11 residues. The germline V and J ends were trimmed by 5 bases and 3 bases, with 2 bases remaining between them. The germline CDR1 and CDR2 sequences are MNHEY and SVGAGI. The CDR3 loop reads CASSHGNTIYF. The DNA for the CDR3 is TGTGCCAGCAGTCATGGAAACACCATATATTTT.

The V call is TRBV7-2, the J call TRBJ1-3, with a tentative D call TRBD1 (6 bases). The germline CDR1 and CDR2 sequences are SGHTA and FQGNSA. This CDR3 has 13 residues. V was clipped by 3 bases and J by 4 bases, with 7 bases between them. Here the CDR3 DNA reads TGTGCCAGCAGCTTTGACAGGGGAAACACCATATATTTT. It translates to CASSFDRGNTIYF.

The chain links TRBV28 to TRBJ2-2; D may be TRBD1 (5 bases). This CDR3 contains 13 residues. Trimming shortened V by 6 bases and J by 6 bases, and 11 bases separated the two germline ends. CDR1 is MDHEN and CDR2 is SYDVKM in the germline V gene. CDR3 loop: CASSPTAAGELFF. Here the CDR3 DNA reads TGTGCCAGCAGCCCGACAGCTGCCGGGGAGCTGTTTTTT.

The chain is built from TRBV19 and TRBJ1-2; TRBD1 is a possible D gene (6 bases). The germline gives CDR1 LNHDA, CDR2 SQIVND (reference sequence). The CDR3 sequence is 12 residues long. Trimming pared 7 bases from V and 8 bases from J, leaving 14 bases between. The CDR3 DNA reads TGTGCCAGTACGGAGAGGGGGGGCGGCTACACCTTC. Encoded protein: CASTERGGGYTF.